The clone carrying this T cell receptor beta chain came up many times. The record originates from a study of human T cells and chemical hapten exposure. Germline assignment: CDR1 KGHSH and CDR2 LQKENI. The V end was cut by 2 bases, the J end by 4 bases, with 14 bases between. This CDR3 comprises 15 residues. The time point denotes: pre-sensitization, week 0. Treatment in this sample: therapeutic diphenylcyclopropenone sensitization with weekly scalp DPC. TCRdb used MiXCR to reprocess the RACE reads, holding one entry per CDR3 protein. In the table there are a few hundred thousand distinct CDR3 sequences, about 5% of which are singletons.

This sequence joins TRBV18 and TRBJ1-1; D not certain. The sequenced sample was whole blood, obtained in connection with sensitization to the hapten diphenylcyclopropenone (DPC). The receptor's source is a woman in her late teens or twenties with alopecia areata. Some clones in this sample may be carry-over from other donors' samples. CDR3: CASSPGSLGITEAFF. The DNA of the CDR3 is TGTGCCAGCTCACCAGGAAGTTTAGGGATCACTGAAGCTTTCTTT.